This T cell receptor (beta chain) was identified in a study of cytomegalovirus exposure and HLA in healthy donors. With 60 Vbeta and 13 Jbeta primers, the PCR was carried out. Sequencing used immunoSEQ multiplex PCR; TCRdb keeps in-frame clones, though not all of them. This sample has about 160,000 clones, with approximately 85% found just once. Overall study findings and caveats: In a later analysis, at a false discovery rate of 0.05, about 17,000 TCR beta sequences matched HLA alleles. Accurate prediction of most subjects' HLA-A and HLA-B alleles from TCR beta sequences was reported. By a later analysis, the bulk of CMV-associated TCR beta chains appeared HLA-restricted. Overall, some 160 TCR beta chains were annotated as cytomegalovirus-associated.

On this clone itself: Antigen: not known.

Germline values: CDR1 SGHTA, CDR2 FQGTGA. The CDR3 is 15 amino acids. The V gene end was trimmed by 4 bases and the J gene end by 4 bases; junction bases not matched to a gene: 3. The chain couples TRBV7-3 to TRBJ2-3; 12 nucleotides line up with TRBD2. The clonotype was recovered from a man over 45 in good health and CMV-seropositive. The specimen sequenced was PBMCs. The CDR3 here is CASSSSGGGSDTQYF. CDR3 coding DNA: TGTGCCAGCAGCTCTAGCGGGGGGGGGTCAGATACGCAGTATTTT.